The 27 T cell receptor beta chains listed next were all sequenced from one sample in a study of blood T cell repertoires in COVID-19. Assay: immunoSEQ multiplex PCR; the TCRdb copy retains only in-frame clones and omits some. Of about 190,000 clones in the sample, 70% to 80% were seen once. The sample taken for sequencing was peripheral blood. The receptors here all came from a man aged 50-60 years who had recovered from COVID-19.

The rearrangement uses TRBV23-1 and TRBJ2-7, with TRBD1 as a possible D gene (5 bases). TRBV23-1 is noted as an ORF with a role that remains uncertain. The CDR3 has 13 amino acids. V lost 4 bases and J lost 0, with 7 bases in between. DNA of the CDR3: TGCGCCAGCAGTCCGACAGACTCCTACGAGCAGTACTTC. This sequence encodes CASSPTDSYEQYF.

This chain connects TRBV9 to TRBJ2-7; TRBD2 matches 8 bases. CDR3 length equals 17 residues. The ends lost 0 bases at V and 5 bases at J; junction bases unmatched: 13. The germline gives CDR1 SGDLS, CDR2 YYNGEE. CDR3 protein: CASSVADRSGTNDEQYF. CDR3 bases: TGTGCCAGCAGCGTAGCGGATCGTAGCGGGACAAACGACGAGCAGTACTTC.

The rearrangement uses TRBV7-2 and TRBJ2-3, with 8 bases fitting TRBD2. CDR3 length: 15 residues. After removal of 3 bases from V and 3 bases from J, the junction contained 5 bases not matched to a gene. CDR1 is SGHTA and CDR2 is FQGNSA in the germline V gene. CDR3 residues: CASSFLAGGTDTQYF. CDR3 in DNA: TGTGCCAGCAGCTTCCTAGCGGGTGGAACAGATACGCAGTATTTT.

The V gene is TRBV5-5, the J gene TRBJ2-5; 7 nucleotides agree with TRBD1. The length of the CDR3 is 15 residues. After removal of 2 bases from V and 1 base from J, the junction contained 5 bases not matched to a gene. Germline CDR1 is SGHKS and CDR2 is YYEKEE (reference sequence). CDR3 coding DNA: TGTGCCAGCAGCTTCTGGGACAGTGGCCAAGAGACCCAGTACTTC. It is translated as CASSFWDSGQETQYF.

This rearrangement joins TRBV24-1 to TRBJ2-1; D call uncertain. Germline loops: CDR1 KGHDR, CDR2 SFDVKD. The CDR3 loop spans 14 amino acids. V gave up 4 bases and J gave up 0 bases, with 6 bases separating them. The CDR3: CATSDYSSYNEQFF. Here the CDR3 DNA reads TGTGCCACCAGTGACTATAGCTCCTACAATGAGCAGTTCTTC.

V gene TRBV6-2 or TRBV6-3 combines with J gene TRBJ2-5; TRBD1 matches 7 bases. The CDR3 runs 16 residues. Trimming took 4 bases from V and 3 from J; bases not matched to a gene: 11. Germline V lookup: CDR1 MNHEY, CDR2 SVGEGT. DNA of the CDR3: TGTGCCAGCAGTTCACCACCGGGACAGCGAAAAGAGACCCAGTACTTC. This gives the protein CASSSPPGQRKETQYF.

V is TRBV7-9 and J is TRBJ2-7; possible D gene TRBD2, 7 bases. CDR3 length: 16 residues. Deletions cut 3 bases from V and 4 bases from J, with 19 bases between. Germline CDR1 reads SEHNR; CDR2 reads FQNEAQ (reference sequence). For the CDR3, the DNA is TGTGCCAGCAGCTTGGGAGTGGAGAGGGGGGGATACGAGCAGTACTTC. It yields the protein CASSLGVERGGYEQYF.

The rearrangement joins TRBV3-1 (or the pseudogene TRBV3-2) to TRBJ2-4; 9 bases match TRBD2. There are 15 residues in the CDR3. The V and J ends lost 4 bases and 9 bases, in that order; junction bases with no gene match: 10. Germline V gives CDR1 LGHDT, CDR2 YNNKEL (reference sequence). CDR3 DNA sequence: TGTGCCAGCAGCCCCGGGGTAGCGGGAGAGGGCATTCAGTACTTC. Encoded protein: CASSPGVAGEGIQYF.

The chain has TRBV3-1 (or the pseudogene TRBV3-2) and TRBJ1-2; tentative D call: TRBD1 (5 bases). The germline V gene encodes CDR1 LGHDT and CDR2 YNNKEL (reference sequence). This CDR3 comprises 15 residues. Trimming pared 4 bases from V and 4 bases from J, leaving 16 bases between. In DNA form, the CDR3 reads TGTGCCAGCAGCCCGGGGGGACCCGGCTTCTATGGCTACACCTTC. Amino acid sequence: CASSPGGPGFYGYTF.

The J gene is TRBJ2-7, the V gene TRBV27, with D perhaps TRBD2 (5 bases). This CDR3 is 14 amino acids long. Trimming stripped 6 bases from V and 7 bases from J, with 19 bases between. Germline CDR1 MNHEY, CDR2 SMNVEV (reference sequence). The CDR3 DNA reads as TGTGCCAGCAGCGCCCGGGGATCGGGGTGGGAGCAGTACTTC. Translation: CASSARGSGWEQYF.

The genes are TRBV7-9 and TRBJ1-1; D remains unclear. Trimming shortened V by 1 base and J by 0 bases, and 6 bases separated the two germline ends. Germline loops: CDR1 SEHNR, CDR2 FQNEAQ (reference sequence). The length of the CDR3 is 14 residues. In nucleotides, the CDR3 is TGTGCCAGCAGCTTAGGGCTGGTGAACACTGAAGCTTTCTTT. This encodes CASSLGLVNTEAFF. Drawing the rest from reference TRBV7-9 and TRBJ1-1, the complete variable domain is DTGVSQNPRHKITKRGQNVTFRCDPISEHNRLYWYRQTLGQGPEFLTYFQNEAQLEKSRLLSDRFSAERPKGSFSTLEIQRTEQGDSAMYLCASSLGLVNTEAFFGQGTRLTVV.

This clone came up a few times. The chain carries TRBV27 and TRBJ2-1, with D unresolved. V was cut by 4 bases and J by 0 bases, with 16 bases left in between. Germline values: CDR1 MNHEY, CDR2 SMNVEV (reference sequence). The CDR3 sequence is 17 residues long. CDR3 loop: CASSSRLGRTSYNEQFF. The CDR3, as DNA: TGTGCCAGCAGTTCGCGATTGGGCAGAACCTCCTACAATGAGCAGTTCTTC.

The gene calls are TRBV28 and TRBJ1-5, with TRBD1 matching over 8 bases. The germline V gene encodes CDR1 MDHEN and CDR2 SYDVKM. With 5 bases clipped from V and 6 bases from J, the junction kept 9 bases outside the gene matches. The length of the CDR3 is 15 residues. This CDR3 is CASSDGQGRGQPQHF. The CDR3 coding sequence is TGTGCCAGCAGTGATGGACAGGGTAGAGGTCAGCCCCAGCATTTT.

This clone was counted only a few times. The chain couples TRBV18 to TRBJ2-1; 7 bases match TRBD1. The germline gives CDR1 KGHSH, CDR2 LQKENI. J was trimmed by 2 bases and V by 2 bases; bases with no gene match: 3. CDR3 length: 15 residues. CDR3 sequence reads: CASSPNQGAYNEQFF. The CDR3 nucleotides are TGTGCCAGCTCACCAAATCAGGGGGCCTACAATGAGCAGTTCTTC.

The CDR3 sequence: CASSVAGAGNTIYF. The CDR3 DNA is TGTGCCAGCAGCGTAGCAGGGGCTGGAAACACCATATATTTT. J is TRBJ1-3 and V is TRBV9; D perhaps matches TRBD1 (6 bases). V lost 0 bases, J lost 2 bases, and 6 bases lay in between. Germline lookup yields CDR1 SGDLS and CDR2 YYNGEE. This CDR3 has 14 amino acids.

The chain employs TRBV9 and TRBJ2-1; D gene uncertain. The CDR3 sequence is 14 residues long. Germline CDR1 is SGDLS and CDR2 is YYNGEE. With 4 bases removed from V and 3 bases from J, the gap between germline ends came to 11 bases. CDR3 in DNA: TGTGCCAGCAGCAAGACGGGTGACTACAATGAGCAGTTCTTC. This sequence encodes CASSKTGDYNEQFF.

The chain combines TRBV19 with TRBJ2-6; no firm D call. Germline V CDR1 and CDR2: LNHDA, SQIVND (reference sequence). Trimming stripped 4 bases from V and 4 bases from J, with 14 bases between. The CDR3 is 16 residues long. The CDR3 is CASSTNIAAGANVLTF. The DNA of the CDR3 is TGTGCCAGTAGTACAAACATAGCAGCGGGGGCCAACGTCCTGACTTTC.

The chain joins TRBV5-1 to TRBJ1-4, with 7 bases lining up with TRBD1. CDR1 is SGHRS, CDR2 YFSETQ, per germline. The ends lost 0 bases at V and 6 bases at J; junction bases unmatched: 2. This CDR3 comprises 14 residues. The CDR3 bases are TGCGCCAGCAGCTTGGGGGGGACAGATGAAAAACTGTTTTTT. It translates to CASSLGGTDEKLFF.

The rearrangement links TRBV6-2 or TRBV6-3 to TRBJ2-7; 9 bases match TRBD2. With 4 bases clipped from V and 5 bases from J, the junction kept 12 bases outside the gene matches. CDR3 length: 16 residues. Per the germline V gene, CDR1 is MNHEY and CDR2 is SVGEGT. For the CDR3, the DNA is TGTGCCAGCAGTTCTTGGGAAAGCGGGAGGCGACACGAGCAGTACTTC. Residues: CASSSWESGRRHEQYF.

The V call is TRBV15, the J call TRBJ1-5; D is perhaps TRBD1 (5 bases). Per the germline V gene, CDR1 is LNHNV and CDR2 is YYDKDF (reference sequence). CDR3 length equals 15 residues. With 4 bases removed from V and 6 bases from J, the gap between germline ends came to 16 bases. CDR3 nucleotide sequence: TGTGCCACCAGCATCCACGGGGGGGGAGCTCAGCCCCAGCATTTT. As protein: CATSIHGGGAQPQHF.

J is TRBJ2-2 and V is TRBV29-1; D may be TRBD1 (5 bases). V was cut by 4 bases and J by 5 bases, with 14 bases left in between. The germline CDR1 and CDR2 sequences are SQVTM and ANQGSEA. The CDR3 runs 14 residues. CDR3 amino acids: CSVARDSQTGELFF. The CDR3 bases are TGCAGCGTTGCTCGTGACAGCCAAACCGGGGAGCTGTTTTTT.

The rearrangement joins TRBV5-1 to TRBJ1-2; weak D call: TRBD1 (6 bases). With 4 bases removed from V and 0 bases from J, the gap between germline ends came to 13 bases. The CDR3 is 15 residues long. Looked up from germline, CDR1 is SGHRS and CDR2 is YFSETQ. The CDR3 DNA reads as TGCGCCAGCAGCCCCTACAGGGCCTCTAACTATGGCTACACCTTC. This gives the protein CASSPYRASNYGYTF.

The chain employs TRBV7-9 and TRBJ2-2; TRBD1 is a possible D gene (5 bases). The CDR3 length is 15 residues. Germline V gene data show CDR1 as SEHNR and CDR2 as FQNEAQ (reference sequence). V was pared by 0 bases and J by 7 bases, with 12 bases between. The CDR3 is CASSLAVSGYGELFF. CDR3 DNA sequence: TGTGCCAGCAGCTTAGCGGTTTCAGGGTACGGGGAGCTGTTTTTT. The whole variable domain, remainder taken from reference TRBV7-9 and TRBJ2-2, is DTGVSQNPRHKITKRGQNVTFRCDPISEHNRLYWYRQTLGQGPEFLTYFQNEAQLEKSRLLSDRFSAERPKGSFSTLEIQRTEQGDSAMYLCASSLAVSGYGELFFGEGSRLTVL.

This clone was recorded once. CDR3 sequence: CASSFSQANYEQYF. The CDR3 nucleotides are TGTGCCAGCAGTTTCTCACAGGCCAACTACGAGCAGTACTTC. The gene calls are TRBV27 and TRBJ2-7, with D possibly matching TRBD1 (5 bases). V dropped 3 bases and J dropped 3 bases, with 12 bases sitting between them. Germline assignment: CDR1 MNHEY and CDR2 SMNVEV (reference sequence). This CDR3 is 14 amino acids long.

The rearrangement uses TRBV5-1 and TRBJ2-7; TRBD2 agrees at 12 bases. The CDR3 is made up of 15 amino acids. Trimming removed 2 bases from V and 6 bases from J; junction bases left unmatched: 6. Germline V gene data show CDR1 as SGHRS and CDR2 as YFSETQ. The DNA of the CDR3 is TGCGCCAGCAGCTTAACTAGCGGGGGGTCTCCCGAGCAGTACTTC. Amino acid sequence: CASSLTSGGSPEQYF.

The chain employs TRBV28 and TRBJ2-7, with 7 bases that match TRBD2. This CDR3 comprises 15 residues. Germline trimming cut 10 bases from V and 0 bases from J; bases unmatched to any gene: 12. Germline CDR1 reads MDHEN; CDR2 reads SYDVKM. The CDR3 region has the DNA TGTGCCACCAATGCCGGGACGGGGGGCTCCTACGAGCAGTACTTC. It specifies CATNAGTGGSYEQYF.

This clone showed up just once. V usage is TRBV7-8 and J usage is TRBJ2-2; 15 bases agree with TRBD2. This CDR3 has 19 residues. After removal of 3 bases from V and 5 bases from J, the junction contained 10 bases not matched to a gene. Germline values: CDR1 SGHVS, CDR2 FQNEAQ. CDR3 sequence reads: CASSLRTSGRATGTGELFF. The CDR3 DNA sequence: TGTGCCAGCAGCTTGAGGACTAGCGGGAGGGCCACTGGTACCGGGGAGCTGTTTTTT.